This T cell receptor (beta chain) emerged from a study of cytomegalovirus exposure and HLA in healthy donors. Study conclusions and caveats: Across donors, sequencing depth was assumed by presence/absence analyses to be roughly uniform. Being productive about 87% or about 30% of the time was typical of most TCR beta V segments in an earlier analysis.

The CDR3 length is 15 residues. After removal of 10 bases from V and 1 base from J, the junction contained 6 bases not matched to a gene. Germline V lookup: CDR1 MNHNS, CDR2 SASEGT. This clone was detected a few times. Its antigen remains unknown. PCR used 60 Vbeta primers and 13 Jbeta primers. Assay used: immunoSEQ multiplex PCR; TCRdb lists only in-frame clones, some missing. Altogether over 100,000 clones are present, almost 70% being singletons, with the ten largest covering 8.5% to 9.5%. The chain is built from TRBV6-1 and TRBJ1-5; TRBD1 matches at 11 bases. Sequencing used PBMCs. The source is a young man in good health and CMV-seropositive. CDR3 amino acids: CAISGQGASNQPQHF. CDR3 in DNA: TGTGCCATCTCTGGACAGGGGGCGAGCAATCAGCCCCAGCATTTT.